This TCR beta chain is from a study of blood T cells in healthy people across ages. This clonotype was seen more than once but under ten times. This CDR3 contains 16 residues. CDR1 and CDR2 from the germline V gene are MDHEN and SYDVKM. J gave up 3 bases and V 5 bases, and 9 bases lay outside the gene matches. A second PCR, run for about 6 to 11 cycles, used a sample-barcoded 5' primer plus a J-beta primer mix. TCRdb analysed the 5' RACE reads with MiXCR anew, one entry per CDR3 protein. The sample has around 500,000 distinct CDR3 sequences; about a quarter are singletons. These sequences were also reported in another study, on T cells of mothers and their children.

The sequencing sample was made of blood. This chain connects TRBV28 to TRBJ2-3; 9 bases fit TRBD1. The TCR comes from a boy aged 2 to 9 in good health. The DNA of the CDR3 is TGTGCCAGCAGTGCTGCCACAGGGGGCCTTACAGATACGCAGTATTTT. As protein: CASSAATGGLTDTQYF.